The 8 T cell receptor beta chains presented below share a single source sample, sequenced in a study of T cell repertoires in cytomegalovirus infection. MiXCR, applied by TCRdb to the reads, yields one record per CDR3 protein. This table has 300,000 to 400,000 distinct CDR3 sequences, about 29% appearing once. For these TCRs, the target antigens are not known. The sequencing used cultured PBMCs, collected from culture after CMV antigen stimulation. The receptors were sampled from a human donor in good health (CMV status not recorded). Some clones in this sample may be carry-over from other donors' samples.

V is TRBV19 and J is TRBJ1-4; 8 nucleotides match TRBD1. This CDR3 is built from 13 residues. CDR1 is LNHDA and CDR2 is SQIVND in the germline V gene (reference sequence). The V gene end was trimmed by 5 bases and the J gene end by 7 bases; junction bases not matched to a gene: 3. The CDR3 region has the DNA TGTGCCAGTAGTGGAGACAGGGGTGAAAAACTGTTTTTT. Residues: CASSGDRGEKLFF.

Only a few counts were recorded for this clonotype. This sequence joins TRBV28 and TRBJ2-7; the match to TRBD1 covers 10 bases. From germline, CDR1 is MDHEN and CDR2 SYDVKM. V gave up 6 bases and J gave up 3 bases; unmatched junction bases: 8. The CDR3 covers 15 residues. The CDR3 sequence is CASRWTGGSGYEQYF. CDR3 nucleotides: TGTGCCAGCAGGTGGACAGGGGGATCGGGCTACGAGCAGTACTTC.

The chain employs TRBV6-6 and TRBJ1-1; TRBD1 might be the D (6 bases). The CDR3 totals 14 residues. In germline, CDR1 is MNHNY, CDR2 SVGAGI (reference sequence). Trimming removed 0 bases from V and 5 bases from J, with 10 bases in between. The chain's CDR3 is CASSYSLRGTEAFF. Here the CDR3 DNA reads TGTGCCAGCAGTTACTCCTTAAGGGGGACTGAAGCTTTCTTT.

This clonotype has a handful of counts. The chain is built from TRBV28 and TRBJ2-3; 7 positions agree with TRBD2. This CDR3 contains 14 residues. Germline CDR1 reads MDHEN; CDR2 reads SYDVKM. V was pared by 3 bases and J by 1 base, with 1 base of the junction left unmatched. The CDR3 DNA follows: TGTGCCAGCAGTTTTCTAGCGGGCACAGATACGCAGTATTTT. This translates into CASSFLAGTDTQYF.

In this sample, this clonotype turned up a few times. V gene TRBV24-1 combines with J gene TRBJ2-4; TRBD2 agrees at 14 bases. After removal of 3 bases from V and 5 bases from J, the junction contained 2 bases not matched to a gene. The germline V gene has CDR1 KGHDR and CDR2 SFDVKD. The length of the CDR3 is 16 residues. CDR3 amino acids: CATSDPGLAGENIQYF. The CDR3 DNA sequence: TGTGCCACCAGTGATCCGGGACTAGCGGGAGAAAACATTCAGTACTTC.

This clonotype has more than one count but fewer than ten. This sequence joins TRBV5-1 and TRBJ2-5; 12 nucleotides match TRBD1. The V and J ends lost 6 bases and 5 bases, in that order; junction bases with no gene match: 8. The CDR3 contains 15 residues. The germline gives CDR1 SGHRS, CDR2 YFSETQ. The CDR3 nucleotides are TGCGCCAGCATGAACGGGACAGGGGGCCGGGAGACCCAGTACTTC. Translated, it gives CASMNGTGGRETQYF.

There are a few counts of this clonotype. The chain has TRBV7-8 and TRBJ2-7, with TRBD2 as a possible D gene (5 bases). This CDR3 has 16 residues. The germline V and J ends were trimmed by 4 bases and 3 bases, with 19 bases remaining between them. The germline CDR1 and CDR2 sequences are SGHVS and FQNEAQ. The CDR3 region has the DNA TGTGCCAGCAGCTCCGCGAGTGGACGGGGATACTACGAGCAGTACTTC. It yields the protein CASSSASGRGYYEQYF.

This clonotype was seen only a few times. The chain employs TRBV12-5 and TRBJ2-2; unclear D gene. CDR1 is LGHNT, CDR2 FRNRAP, per germline. V lost 3 bases, J lost 0 bases, and 11 bases lay in between. CDR3 length equals 16 residues. The CDR3 here is CASGFSLGTNTGELFF. CDR3 coding DNA: TGTGCTAGTGGTTTTTCGCTAGGGACGAACACCGGGGAGCTGTTTTTT. Variable domain in full (rest from reference TRBV12-5 and TRBJ2-2): DARVTQTPRHKVTEMGQEVTMRCQPILGHNTVFWYRQTMMQGLELLAYFRNRAPLDDSGMPKDRFSAEMPDATLATLKIQPSEPRDSAVYFCASGFSLGTNTGELFFGEGSRLTVL.